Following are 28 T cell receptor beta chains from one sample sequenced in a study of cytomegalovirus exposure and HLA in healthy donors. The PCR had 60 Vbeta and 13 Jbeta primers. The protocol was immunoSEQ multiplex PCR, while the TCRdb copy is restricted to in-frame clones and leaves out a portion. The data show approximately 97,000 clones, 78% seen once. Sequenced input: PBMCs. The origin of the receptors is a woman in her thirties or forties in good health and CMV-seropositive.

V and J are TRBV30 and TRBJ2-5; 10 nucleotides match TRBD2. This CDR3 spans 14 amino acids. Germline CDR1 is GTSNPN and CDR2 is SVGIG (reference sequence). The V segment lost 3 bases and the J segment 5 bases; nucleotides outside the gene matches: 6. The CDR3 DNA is TGTGCCTGGAGGGCTAGCGGGAGCGGCGAGACCCAGTACTTC. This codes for CAWRASGSGETQYF. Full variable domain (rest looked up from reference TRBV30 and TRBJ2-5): SQTIHQWPATLVQPVGSPLSLECTVEGTSNPNLYWYRQAAGRGLQLLFYSVGIGQISSEVPQNLSASRPQDRQFILSSKKLLLSDSGFYLCAWRASGSGETQYFGPGTRLLVL.

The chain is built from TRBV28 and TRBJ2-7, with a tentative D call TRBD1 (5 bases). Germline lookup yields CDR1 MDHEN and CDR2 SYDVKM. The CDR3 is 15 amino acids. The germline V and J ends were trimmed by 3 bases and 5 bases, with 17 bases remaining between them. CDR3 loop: CASSFWGRGKNEQYF. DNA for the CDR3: TGTGCCAGCAGTTTTTGGGGTAGGGGAAAAAACGAGCAGTACTTC.

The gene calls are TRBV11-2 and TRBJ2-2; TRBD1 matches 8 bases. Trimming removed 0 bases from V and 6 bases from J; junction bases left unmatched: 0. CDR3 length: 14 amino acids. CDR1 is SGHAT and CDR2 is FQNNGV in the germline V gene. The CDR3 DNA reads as TGTGCCAGCAGCTTAGAGACAGGGGCCGGGGAGCTGTTTTTT. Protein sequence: CASSLETGAGELFF.

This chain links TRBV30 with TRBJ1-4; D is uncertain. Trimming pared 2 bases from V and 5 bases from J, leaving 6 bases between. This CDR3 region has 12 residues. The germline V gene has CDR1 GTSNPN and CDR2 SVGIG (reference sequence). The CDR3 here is CAWSPVNEKLFF. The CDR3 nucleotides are TGTGCCTGGAGTCCAGTAAATGAAAAACTGTTTTTT.

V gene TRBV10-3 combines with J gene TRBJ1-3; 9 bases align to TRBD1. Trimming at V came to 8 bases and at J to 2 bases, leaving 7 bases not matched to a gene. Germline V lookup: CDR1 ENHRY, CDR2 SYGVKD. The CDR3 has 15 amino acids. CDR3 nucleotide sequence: TGTGCCATCTCGGGGAGACAGGGGGCTGGAAACACCATATATTTT. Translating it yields CAISGRQGAGNTIYF.

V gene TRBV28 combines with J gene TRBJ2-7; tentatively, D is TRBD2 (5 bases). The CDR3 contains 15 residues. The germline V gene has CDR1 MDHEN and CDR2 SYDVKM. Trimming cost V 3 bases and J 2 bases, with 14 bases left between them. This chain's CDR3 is CASSFTEEGTYEQYF. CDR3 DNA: TGTGCCAGCAGTTTTACGGAAGAGGGCACCTACGAGCAGTACTTC.

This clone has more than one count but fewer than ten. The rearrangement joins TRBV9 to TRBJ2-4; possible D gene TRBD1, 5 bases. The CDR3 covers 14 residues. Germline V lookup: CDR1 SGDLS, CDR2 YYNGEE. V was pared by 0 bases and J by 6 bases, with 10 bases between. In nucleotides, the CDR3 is TGTGCCAGCAGCGTAGGGCAGGGATTAAACATTCAGTACTTC. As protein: CASSVGQGLNIQYF.

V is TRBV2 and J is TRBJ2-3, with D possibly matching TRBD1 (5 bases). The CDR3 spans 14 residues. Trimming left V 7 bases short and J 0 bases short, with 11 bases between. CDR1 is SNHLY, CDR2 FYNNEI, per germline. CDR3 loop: CASKETVSTDTQYF. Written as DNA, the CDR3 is TGTGCCAGCAAGGAGACAGTTAGCACAGATACGCAGTATTTT.

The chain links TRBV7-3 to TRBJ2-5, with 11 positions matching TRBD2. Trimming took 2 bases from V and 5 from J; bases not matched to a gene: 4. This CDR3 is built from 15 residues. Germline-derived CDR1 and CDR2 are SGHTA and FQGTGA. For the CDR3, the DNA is TGTGCCAGCAGCTTAGGAACTAGCGGGAGTGAGACCCAGTACTTC. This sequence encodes CASSLGTSGSETQYF.

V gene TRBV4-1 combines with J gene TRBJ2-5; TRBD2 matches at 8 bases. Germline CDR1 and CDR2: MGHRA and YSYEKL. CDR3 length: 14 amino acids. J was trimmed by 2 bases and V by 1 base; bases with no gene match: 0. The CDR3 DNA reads TGCGCCAGCAGCCAAGCGGGAGGGCAAGAGACCCAGTACTTC. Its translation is CASSQAGGQETQYF.

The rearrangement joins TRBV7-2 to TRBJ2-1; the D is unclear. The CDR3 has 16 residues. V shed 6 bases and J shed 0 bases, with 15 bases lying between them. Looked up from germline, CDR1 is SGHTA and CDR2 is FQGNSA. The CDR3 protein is CASRPLRVVSYNEQFF. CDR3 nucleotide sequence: TGTGCCAGCAGGCCCCTCCGGGTAGTCTCCTACAATGAGCAGTTCTTC.

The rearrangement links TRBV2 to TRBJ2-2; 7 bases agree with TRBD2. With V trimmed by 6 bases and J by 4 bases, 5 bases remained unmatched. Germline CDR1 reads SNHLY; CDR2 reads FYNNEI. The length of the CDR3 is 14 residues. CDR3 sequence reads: CASRSGTSTGELFF. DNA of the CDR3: TGTGCCAGCAGGAGCGGGACTTCCACCGGGGAGCTGTTTTTT.

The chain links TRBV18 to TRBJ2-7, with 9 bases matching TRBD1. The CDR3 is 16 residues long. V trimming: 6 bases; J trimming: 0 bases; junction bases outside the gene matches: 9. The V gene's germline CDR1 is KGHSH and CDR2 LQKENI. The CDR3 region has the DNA TGTGCCAGCTCTCTAACAGGGGGCGCGGCCTCCTACGAGCAGTACTTC. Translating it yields CASSLTGGAASYEQYF.

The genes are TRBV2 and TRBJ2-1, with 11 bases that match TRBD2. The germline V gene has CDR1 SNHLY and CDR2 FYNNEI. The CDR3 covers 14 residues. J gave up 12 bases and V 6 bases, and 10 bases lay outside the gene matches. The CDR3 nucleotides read TGTGCCAGCAGAGGGACTAGCGGCCCCCCGGGGCAGTTCTTC. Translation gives CASRGTSGPPGQFF. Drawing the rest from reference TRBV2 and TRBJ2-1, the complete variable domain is EPEVTQTPSHQVTQMGQEVILRCVPISNHLYFYWYRQILGQKVEFLVSFYNNEISEKSEIFDDQFSVERPDGSNFTLKIRSTKLEDSAMYFCASRGTSGPPGQFFGPGTRLTVL.

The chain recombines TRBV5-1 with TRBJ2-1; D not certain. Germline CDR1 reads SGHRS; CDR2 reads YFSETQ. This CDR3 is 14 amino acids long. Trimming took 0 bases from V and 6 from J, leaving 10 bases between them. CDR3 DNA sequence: TGCGCCAGCAGCTTGGGGCCCCTTGTCAATGAGCAGTTCTTC. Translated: CASSLGPLVNEQFF.

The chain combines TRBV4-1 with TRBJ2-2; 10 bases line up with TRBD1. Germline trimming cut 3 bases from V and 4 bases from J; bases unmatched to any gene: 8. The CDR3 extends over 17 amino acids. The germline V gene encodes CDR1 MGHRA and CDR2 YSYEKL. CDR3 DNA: TGCGCCAGCAGCCACCGACCCGGGACAGGGGCCACCGGGGAGCTGTTTTTT. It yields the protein CASSHRPGTGATGELFF.

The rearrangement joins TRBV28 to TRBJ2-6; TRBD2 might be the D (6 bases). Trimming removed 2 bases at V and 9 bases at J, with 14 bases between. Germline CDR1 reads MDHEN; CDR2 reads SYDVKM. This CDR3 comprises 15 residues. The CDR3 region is CASSLIGGTGNVLTF. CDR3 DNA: TGTGCCAGCAGTTTAATCGGAGGGACGGGCAACGTCCTGACTTTC.

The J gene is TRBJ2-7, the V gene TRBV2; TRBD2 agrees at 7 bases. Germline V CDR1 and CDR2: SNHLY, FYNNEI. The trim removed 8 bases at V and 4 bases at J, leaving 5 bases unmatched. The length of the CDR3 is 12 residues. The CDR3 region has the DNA TGTGCCAGCCAGCGAGCGGGGTACGAGCAGTACTTC. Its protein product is CASQRAGYEQYF.

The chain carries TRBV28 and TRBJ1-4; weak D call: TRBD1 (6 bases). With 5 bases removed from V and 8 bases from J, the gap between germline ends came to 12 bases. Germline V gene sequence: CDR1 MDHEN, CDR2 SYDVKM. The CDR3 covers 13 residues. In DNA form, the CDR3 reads TGTGCCAGCAGTCGGACAGCGTTCGAAAAACTGTTTTTT. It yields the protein CASSRTAFEKLFF. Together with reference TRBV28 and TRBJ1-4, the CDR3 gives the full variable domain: DVKVTQSSRYLVKRTGEKVFLECVQDMDHENMFWYRQDPGLGLRLIYFSYDVKMKEKGDIPEGYSVSREKKERFSLILESASTNQTSMYLCASSRTAFEKLFFGSGTQLSVL.

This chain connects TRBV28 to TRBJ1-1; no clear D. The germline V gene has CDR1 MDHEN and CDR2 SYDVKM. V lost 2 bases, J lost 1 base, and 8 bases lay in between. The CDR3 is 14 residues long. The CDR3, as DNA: TGTGCCAGCAGTTTAGGCACACAGAACACTGAAGCTTTCTTT. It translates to CASSLGTQNTEAFF.

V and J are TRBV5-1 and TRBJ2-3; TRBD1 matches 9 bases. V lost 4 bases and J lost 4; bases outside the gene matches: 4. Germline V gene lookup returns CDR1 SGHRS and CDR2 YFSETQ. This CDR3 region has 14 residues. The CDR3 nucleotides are TGCGCCAGCAGCAGACAGGGGGAAGCAGATACGCAGTATTTT. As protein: CASSRQGEADTQYF.

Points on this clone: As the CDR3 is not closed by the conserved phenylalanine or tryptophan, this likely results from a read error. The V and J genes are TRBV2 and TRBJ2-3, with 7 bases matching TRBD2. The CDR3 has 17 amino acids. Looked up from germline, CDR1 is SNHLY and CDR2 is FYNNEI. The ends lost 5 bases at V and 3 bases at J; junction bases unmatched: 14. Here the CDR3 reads CASSLADWEVQTDTQYL. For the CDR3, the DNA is TGTGCCAGCAGTCTAGCGGATTGGGAGGTTCAGACAGATACGCAGTATCTT.

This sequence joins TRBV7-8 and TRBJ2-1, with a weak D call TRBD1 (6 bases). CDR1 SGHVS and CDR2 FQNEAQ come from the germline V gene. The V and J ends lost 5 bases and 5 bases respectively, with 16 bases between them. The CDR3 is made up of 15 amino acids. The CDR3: CASSHTGNPDNEQFF. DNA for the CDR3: TGTGCCAGCAGCCATACAGGGAACCCAGACAATGAGCAGTTCTTC.

CDR3: CASSLVGGSKKQETQYF. CDR3 DNA sequence: TGCGCCAGCAGCTTGGTGGGCGGGAGTAAGAAGCAAGAGACCCAGTACTTC. The chain links TRBV5-1 to TRBJ2-5, with TRBD2 matching over 7 bases. CDR3 length: 17 amino acids. Germline V gives CDR1 SGHRS, CDR2 YFSETQ. V dropped 0 bases and J dropped 2; count of bases not matched to a gene: 10.

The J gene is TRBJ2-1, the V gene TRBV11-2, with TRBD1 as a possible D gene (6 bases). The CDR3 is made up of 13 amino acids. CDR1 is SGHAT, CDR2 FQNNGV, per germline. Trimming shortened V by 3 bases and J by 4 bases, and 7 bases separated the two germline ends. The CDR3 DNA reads TGTGCCAGCAGCTTGGACAGATACAATGAGCAGTTCTTC. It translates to CASSLDRYNEQFF.

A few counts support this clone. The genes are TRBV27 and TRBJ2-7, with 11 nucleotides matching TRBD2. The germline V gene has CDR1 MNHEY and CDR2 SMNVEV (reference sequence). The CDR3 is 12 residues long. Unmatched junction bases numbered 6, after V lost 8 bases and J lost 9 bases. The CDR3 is CASGGLAVWQYF. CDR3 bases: TGTGCCAGCGGGGGACTAGCGGTATGGCAGTACTTC.

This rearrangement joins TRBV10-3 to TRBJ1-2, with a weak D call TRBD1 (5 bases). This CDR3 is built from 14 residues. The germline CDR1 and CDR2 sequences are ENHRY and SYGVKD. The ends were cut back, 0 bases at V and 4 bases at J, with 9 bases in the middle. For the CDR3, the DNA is TGTGCCATCAGTGAGTCGGGGGACTCCTATGGCTACACCTTC. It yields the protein CAISESGDSYGYTF.

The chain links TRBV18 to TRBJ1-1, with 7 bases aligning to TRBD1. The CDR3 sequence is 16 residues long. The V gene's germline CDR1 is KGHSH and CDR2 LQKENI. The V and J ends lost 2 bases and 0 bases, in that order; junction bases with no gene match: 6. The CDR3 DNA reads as TGTGCCAGCTCACCAGACAGGGTTTCGATGAACACTGAAGCTTTCTTT. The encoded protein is CASSPDRVSMNTEAFF.